This T cell receptor (beta chain) comes out of a study of identical twins. This clonotype was counted many times. TCRdb re-called the 5' RACE reads through MiXCR, storing one row per CDR3 protein. The sample has about 290,000 distinct CDR3 sequences, 9.5% seen once. The V gene end was trimmed by 5 bases and the J gene end by 0 bases; junction bases not matched to a gene: 3. This CDR3 region has 14 residues. Germline V CDR1 and CDR2: SGHTA, FQGNSA. Another study also made use of these data, one on yellow fever vaccine responses in identical twins.

This TCR derives from a woman aged 18-29 years in good health. Material: CD8+ T cells sorted from blood. V gene TRBV7-2 combines with J gene TRBJ2-7, with 8 bases fitting TRBD1. CDR3 protein: CASSMGQVSYEQYF. CDR3 coding DNA: TGTGCCAGCAGCATGGGACAGGTCTCCTACGAGCAGTACTTC. Full variable domain (missing parts from reference TRBV7-2 and TRBJ2-7): GAGVSQSPSNKVTEKGKDVELRCDPISGHTALYWYRQSLGQGLEFLIYFQGNSAPDKSGLPSDRFSAERTGGSVSTLTIQRTQQEDSAVYLCASSMGQVSYEQYFGPGTRLTVT.